The 7 T cell receptor beta chains below were found in one sample sequenced in a study of CD8 T cells in ankylosing spondylitis. Study observations and caveats: Within ankylosing spondylitis blood, a TCR beta motif made up of seven or eight highly homologous variants appeared to be characteristic.

These receptors have no known antigen. TCRdb fed the 5' RACE reads into MiXCR, producing one record per CDR3 protein. The sample consists of some 800,000 distinct CDR3 sequences, about 11% of them appearing once. Specimen: blood, either unsorted or a sorted T cell fraction (not recorded which). All receptors derive from a male donor with ankylosing spondylitis.

This clonotype was seen more than once but under ten times. The chain recombines TRBV11-1 with TRBJ2-2; possibly TRBD1 for D (7 bases). The CDR3 extends over 16 amino acids. V was trimmed by 5 bases and J by 2 bases, leaving 15 bases between them. The V gene's germline CDR1 is SGHAT and CDR2 FQDESV (reference sequence). The CDR3 region is CASSERQGGNTGELFF. The CDR3 region has the DNA TGTGCCAGCAGCGAAAGACAGGGAGGTAACACCGGGGAGCTGTTTTTT.

As regards this clonotype: Given a much more abundant clone one base away, this may be a read error. The V and J genes are TRBV7-9 and TRBJ2-1; 10 bases fit TRBD1. V lost 8 bases, J lost 7 bases, and 17 bases stayed unmatched. This CDR3 contains 17 residues. The germline gives CDR1 SEHNR, CDR2 FQNEAQ (reference sequence). The DNA of the CDR3 is TGTGCCAGCGGCTCCCCCCGACAGGGGGCTTTGGGGAATGAGCAGTTCTTC. Encoded protein: CASGSPRQGALGNEQFF.

The chain combines TRBV20-1 with TRBJ2-5, with D perhaps matching TRBD2 (6 bases). This CDR3 is 15 amino acids long. From germline, CDR1 is DFQATT and CDR2 SNEGSKA (reference sequence). Trimming took 6 bases from V and 5 from J, leaving 22 bases between them. CDR3 sequence reads: CSARTPGSGGETQYF. CDR3 DNA sequence: TGCAGTGCGAGGACCCCAGGTAGTGGGGGGGAGACCCAGTACTTC.

This clonotype came up a few times. This chain joins TRBV3-1 and TRBJ2-5; 7 nucleotides align to TRBD1. This CDR3 spans 16 amino acids. With V trimmed by 1 base and J by 4 bases, 9 bases remained unmatched. CDR1 and CDR2 from the germline V gene are LGHDT and YNNKEL (reference sequence). The CDR3 DNA sequence: TGTGCCAGCAGCCAAGGGGAGACAGGGCTCCGAGAGACCCAGTACTTC. Translated, it gives CASSQGETGLRETQYF.

The gene calls are TRBV9 and TRBJ1-5; possibly TRBD1 for D (5 bases). This CDR3 comprises 13 residues. V lost 4 bases to trimming and J lost 5 bases, with 10 bases between them. Germline V gene data show CDR1 as SGDLS and CDR2 as YYNGEE. Here the CDR3 reads CASSTDSDQPQHF. In DNA form, the CDR3 reads TGTGCCAGCAGCACAGACAGCGATCAGCCCCAGCATTTT.

This clonotype was recorded many times. V and J are TRBV29-1 and TRBJ1-1; possibly TRBD1 for D (6 bases). This CDR3 is built from 14 residues. The V end lost 4 bases, the J end lost 1 base, and 13 bases lay between the germline ends. CDR1 is SQVTM and CDR2 is ANQGSEA in the germline V gene. CDR3 nucleotide sequence: TGCAGCGTTGTTGTCCAGGGGAGGAACACTGAAGCTTTCTTT. It specifies CSVVVQGRNTEAFF.

This clonotype appeared a few times. CDR3 amino acids: CATSSSTGTDTQYF. The CDR3 DNA is TGTGCCACCAGCAGCTCGACGGGCACAGATACGCAGTATTTT. The rearrangement links TRBV15 to TRBJ2-3; D is undetermined. V lost 3 bases to trimming and J lost 1 base, with 8 bases between them. Germline CDR1 and CDR2: LNHNV and YYDKDF (reference sequence). The CDR3 has 14 residues.